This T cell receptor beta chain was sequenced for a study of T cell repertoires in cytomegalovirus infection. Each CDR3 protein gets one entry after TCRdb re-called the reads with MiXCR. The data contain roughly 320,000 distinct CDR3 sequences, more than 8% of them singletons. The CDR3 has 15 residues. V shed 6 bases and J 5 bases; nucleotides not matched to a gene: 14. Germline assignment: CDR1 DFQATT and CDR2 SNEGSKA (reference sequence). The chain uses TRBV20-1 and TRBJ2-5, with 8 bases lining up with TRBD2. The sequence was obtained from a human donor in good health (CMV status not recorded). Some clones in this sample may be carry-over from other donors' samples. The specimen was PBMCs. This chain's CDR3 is CSASRGAGDIETQYF. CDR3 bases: TGCAGTGCCTCCCGGGGAGCGGGAGATATTGAGACCCAGTACTTC.